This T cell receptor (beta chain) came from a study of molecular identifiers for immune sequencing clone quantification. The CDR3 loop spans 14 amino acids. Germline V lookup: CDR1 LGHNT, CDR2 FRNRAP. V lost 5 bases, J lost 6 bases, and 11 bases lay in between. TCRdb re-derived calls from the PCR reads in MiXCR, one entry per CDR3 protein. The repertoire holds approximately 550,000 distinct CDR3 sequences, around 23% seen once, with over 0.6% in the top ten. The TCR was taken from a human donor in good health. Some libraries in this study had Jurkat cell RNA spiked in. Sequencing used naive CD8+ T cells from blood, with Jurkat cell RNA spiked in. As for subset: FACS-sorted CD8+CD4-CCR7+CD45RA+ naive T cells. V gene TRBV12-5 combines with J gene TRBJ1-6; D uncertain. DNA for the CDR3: TGTGCTAGTGGTCCCCCGAGTAGTAATTCACCCCTCCACTTT. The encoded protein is CASGPPSSNSPLHF.